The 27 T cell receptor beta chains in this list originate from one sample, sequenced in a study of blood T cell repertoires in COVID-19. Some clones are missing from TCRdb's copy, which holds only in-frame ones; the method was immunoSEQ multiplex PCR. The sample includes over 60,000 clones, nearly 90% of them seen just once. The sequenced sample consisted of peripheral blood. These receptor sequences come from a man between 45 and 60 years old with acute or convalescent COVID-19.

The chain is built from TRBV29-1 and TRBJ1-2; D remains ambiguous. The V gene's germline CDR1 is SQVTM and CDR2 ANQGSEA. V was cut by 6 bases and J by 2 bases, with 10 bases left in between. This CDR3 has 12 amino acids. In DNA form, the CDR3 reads TGCAGCGTCCCCATCCAAAACTATGGCTACACCTTC. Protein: CSVPIQNYGYTF.

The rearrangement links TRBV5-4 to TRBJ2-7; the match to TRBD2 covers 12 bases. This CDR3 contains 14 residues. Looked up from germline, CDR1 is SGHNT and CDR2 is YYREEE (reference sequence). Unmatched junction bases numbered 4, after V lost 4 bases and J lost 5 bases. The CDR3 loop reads CASSRLAGEDEQYF. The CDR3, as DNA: TGTGCCAGCAGCCGACTAGCGGGAGAGGACGAGCAGTACTTC.

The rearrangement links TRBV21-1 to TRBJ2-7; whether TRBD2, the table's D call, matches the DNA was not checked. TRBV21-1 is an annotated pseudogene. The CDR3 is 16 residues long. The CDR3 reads CASSRGTSGQPYEQYF. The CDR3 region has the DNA TGTGCCAGCAGCAGGGGGACTAGCGGGCAACCCTACGAGCAGTACTTC.

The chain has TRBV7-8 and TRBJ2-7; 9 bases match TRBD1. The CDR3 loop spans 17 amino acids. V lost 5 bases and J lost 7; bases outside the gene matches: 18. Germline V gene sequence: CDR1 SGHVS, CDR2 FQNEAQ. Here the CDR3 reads CASSKTGTGSLGGEQYF. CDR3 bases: TGTGCCAGCAGCAAAACCGGGACAGGGTCCCTCGGGGGGGAGCAGTACTTC.

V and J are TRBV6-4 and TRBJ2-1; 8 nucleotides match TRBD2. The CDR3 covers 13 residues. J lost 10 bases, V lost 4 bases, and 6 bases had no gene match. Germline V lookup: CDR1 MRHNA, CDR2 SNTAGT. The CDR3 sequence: CASSGIAGLEQFF. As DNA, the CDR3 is TGTGCCAGCAGTGGAATAGCGGGGTTGGAGCAGTTCTTC.

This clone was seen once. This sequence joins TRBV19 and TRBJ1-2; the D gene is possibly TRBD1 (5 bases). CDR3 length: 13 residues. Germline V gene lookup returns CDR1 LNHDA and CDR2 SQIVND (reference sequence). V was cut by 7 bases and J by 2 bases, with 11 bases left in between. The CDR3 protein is CASKQGGNYGYTF. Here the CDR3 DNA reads TGTGCCAGTAAGCAGGGAGGAAACTATGGCTACACCTTC. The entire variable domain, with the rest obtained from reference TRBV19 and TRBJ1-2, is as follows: DGGITQSPKYLFRKEGQNVTLSCEQNLNHDAMYWYRQDPGQGLRLIYYSQIVNDFQKGDIAEGYSVSREKKESFPLTVTSAQKNPTAFYLCASKQGGNYGYTFGSGTRLTVV.

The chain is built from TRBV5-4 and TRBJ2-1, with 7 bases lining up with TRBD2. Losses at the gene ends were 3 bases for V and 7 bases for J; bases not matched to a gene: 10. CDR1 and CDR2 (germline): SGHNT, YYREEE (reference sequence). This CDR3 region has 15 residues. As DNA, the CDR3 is TGTGCCAGCAGCTCGGTCAGCGGGAAGCATAATGAGCAGTTCTTC. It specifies CASSSVSGKHNEQFF.

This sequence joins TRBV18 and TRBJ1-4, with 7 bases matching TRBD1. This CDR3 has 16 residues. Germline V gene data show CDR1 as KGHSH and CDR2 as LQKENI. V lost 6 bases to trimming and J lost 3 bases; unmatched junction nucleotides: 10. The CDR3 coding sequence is TGTGCCAGCTCCCGGGACAGAAGGGAATCTAATGAAAAACTGTTTTTT. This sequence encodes CASSRDRRESNEKLFF.

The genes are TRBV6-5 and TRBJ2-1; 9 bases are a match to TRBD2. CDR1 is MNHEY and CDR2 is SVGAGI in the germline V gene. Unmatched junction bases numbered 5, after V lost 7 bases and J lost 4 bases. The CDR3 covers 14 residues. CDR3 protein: CASKREAAYNEQFF. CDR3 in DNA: TGTGCCAGCAAGCGGGAGGCCGCTTACAATGAGCAGTTCTTC.

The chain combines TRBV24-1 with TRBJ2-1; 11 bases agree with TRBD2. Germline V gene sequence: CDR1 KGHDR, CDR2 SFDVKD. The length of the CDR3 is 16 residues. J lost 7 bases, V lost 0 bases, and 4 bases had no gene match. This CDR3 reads CATSDLTSGRGNEQFF. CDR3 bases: TGTGCCACCAGTGATTTGACTAGCGGGAGAGGGAATGAGCAGTTCTTC.

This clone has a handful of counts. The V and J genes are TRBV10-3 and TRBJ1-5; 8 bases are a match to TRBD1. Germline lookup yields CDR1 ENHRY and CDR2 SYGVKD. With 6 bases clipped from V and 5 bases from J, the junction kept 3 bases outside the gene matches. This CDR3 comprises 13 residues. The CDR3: CAISRGLDQPQHF. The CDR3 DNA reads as TGTGCCATCAGCAGGGGGCTGGATCAGCCCCAGCATTTT.

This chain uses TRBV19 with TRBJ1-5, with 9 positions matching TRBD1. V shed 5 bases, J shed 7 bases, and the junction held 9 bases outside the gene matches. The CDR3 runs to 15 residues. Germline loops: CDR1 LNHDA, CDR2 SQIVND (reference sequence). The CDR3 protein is CASSPGTGYGQPQHF. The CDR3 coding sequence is TGTGCCAGTAGTCCCGGGACAGGGTACGGGCAGCCCCAGCATTTT.

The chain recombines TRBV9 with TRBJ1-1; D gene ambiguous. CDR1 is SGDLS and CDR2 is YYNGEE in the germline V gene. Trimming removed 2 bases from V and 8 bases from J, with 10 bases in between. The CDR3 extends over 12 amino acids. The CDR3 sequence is CASSVSGNEAFF. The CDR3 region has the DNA TGTGCCAGCAGCGTTTCGGGAAACGAAGCTTTCTTT.

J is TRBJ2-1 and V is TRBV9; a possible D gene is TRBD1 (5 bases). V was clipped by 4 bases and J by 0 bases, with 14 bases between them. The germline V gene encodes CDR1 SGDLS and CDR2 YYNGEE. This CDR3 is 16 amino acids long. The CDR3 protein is CASSPRTPSSYNEQFF. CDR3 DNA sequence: TGTGCCAGCAGCCCTAGGACACCAAGCTCCTACAATGAGCAGTTCTTC.

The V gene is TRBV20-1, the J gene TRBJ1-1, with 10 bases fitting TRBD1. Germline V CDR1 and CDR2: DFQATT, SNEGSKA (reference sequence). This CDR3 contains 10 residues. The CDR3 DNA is TGCCAGACAGGGGGCCTAGAAGCTTTCTTT. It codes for CQTGGLEAFF.

The CDR3: CASSYSVGGRTGELFF. CDR3 coding DNA: TGTGCCAGCAGTTACTCCGTGGGAGGAAGGACCGGGGAGCTGTTTTTT. The J gene is TRBJ2-2, the V gene TRBV6-6, with D tentatively TRBD2 (6 bases). Trimming left V 0 bases short and J 5 bases short, with 13 bases between. This CDR3 is built from 16 residues. Germline CDR1 is MNHNY and CDR2 is SVGAGI (reference sequence).

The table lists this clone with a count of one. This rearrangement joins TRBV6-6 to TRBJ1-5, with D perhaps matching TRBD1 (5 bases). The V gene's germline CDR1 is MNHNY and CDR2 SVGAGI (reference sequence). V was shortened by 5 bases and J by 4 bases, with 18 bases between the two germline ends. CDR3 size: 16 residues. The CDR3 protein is CASSPPGRGGNQPQHF. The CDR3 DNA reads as TGTGCCAGCAGTCCACCGGGGCGGGGAGGTAATCAGCCCCAGCATTTT.

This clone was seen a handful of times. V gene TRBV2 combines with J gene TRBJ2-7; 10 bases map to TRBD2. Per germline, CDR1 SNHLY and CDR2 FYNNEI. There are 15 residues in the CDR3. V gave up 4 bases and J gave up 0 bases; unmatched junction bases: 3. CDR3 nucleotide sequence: TGTGCCAGCAGTGTGGCTAGCGGGAGCTCCTACGAGCAGTACTTC. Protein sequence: CASSVASGSSYEQYF.

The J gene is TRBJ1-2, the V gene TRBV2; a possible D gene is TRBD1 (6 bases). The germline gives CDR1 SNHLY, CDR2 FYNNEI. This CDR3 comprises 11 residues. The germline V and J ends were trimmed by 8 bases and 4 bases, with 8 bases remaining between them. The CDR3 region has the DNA TGTGCCAGCGGACAGAGCTATGGCTACACCTTC. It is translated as CASGQSYGYTF.

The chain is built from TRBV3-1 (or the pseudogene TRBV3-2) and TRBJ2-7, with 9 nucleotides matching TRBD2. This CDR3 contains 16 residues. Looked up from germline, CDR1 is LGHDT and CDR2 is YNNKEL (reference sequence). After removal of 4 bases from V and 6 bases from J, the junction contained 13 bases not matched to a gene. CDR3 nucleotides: TGTGCCAGCAGCCCGCGTGGTAAGCGGGAGGTACTCGAGCAGTACTTC. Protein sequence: CASSPRGKREVLEQYF.

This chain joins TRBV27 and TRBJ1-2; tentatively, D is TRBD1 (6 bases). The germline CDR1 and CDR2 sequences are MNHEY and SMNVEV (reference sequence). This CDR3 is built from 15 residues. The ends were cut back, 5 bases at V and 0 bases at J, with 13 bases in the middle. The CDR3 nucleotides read TGTGCCAGCAGTAAAGGGACACCCGCTAACTATGGCTACACCTTC. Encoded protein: CASSKGTPANYGYTF.

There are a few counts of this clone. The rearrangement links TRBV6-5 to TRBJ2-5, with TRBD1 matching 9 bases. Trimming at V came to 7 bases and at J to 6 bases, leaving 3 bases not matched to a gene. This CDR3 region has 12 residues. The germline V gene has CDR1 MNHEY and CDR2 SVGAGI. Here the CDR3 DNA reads TGTGCCAGCACGGGACAGGGTCAGACCCAGTACTTC. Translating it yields CASTGQGQTQYF.

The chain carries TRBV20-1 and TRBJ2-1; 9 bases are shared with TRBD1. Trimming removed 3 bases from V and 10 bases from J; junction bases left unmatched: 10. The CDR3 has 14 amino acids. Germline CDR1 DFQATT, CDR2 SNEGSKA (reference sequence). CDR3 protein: CSASDRGVFEEQFF. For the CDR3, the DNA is TGCAGTGCTAGTGACAGGGGGGTTTTCGAAGAGCAGTTCTTC.

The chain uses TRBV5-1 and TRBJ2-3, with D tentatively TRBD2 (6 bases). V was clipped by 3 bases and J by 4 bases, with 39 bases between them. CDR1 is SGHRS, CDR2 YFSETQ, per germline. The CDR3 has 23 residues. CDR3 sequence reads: CASSSANPYSGRRSQNIADTQYF. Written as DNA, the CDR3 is TGCGCCAGCAGCTCAGCAAATCCATATAGCGGACGACGGTCCCAAAACATCGCAGATACGCAGTATTTT.

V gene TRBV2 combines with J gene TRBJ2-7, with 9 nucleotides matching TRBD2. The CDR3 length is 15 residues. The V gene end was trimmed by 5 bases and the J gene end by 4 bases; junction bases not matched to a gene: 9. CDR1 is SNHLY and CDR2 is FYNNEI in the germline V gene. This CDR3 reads CASSLGSGRVYEQYF. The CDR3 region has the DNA TGTGCCAGCAGTCTTGGTAGCGGGAGAGTTTACGAGCAGTACTTC.

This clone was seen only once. CDR3 loop: CASSGPTYEQYF. The CDR3 DNA reads as TGCGCCAGCAGTGGCCCTACCTACGAGCAGTACTTC. The chain has TRBV10-2 and TRBJ2-7; D unclear. This CDR3 has 12 residues. Trimming took 4 bases from V and 2 from J, leaving 6 bases between them. Germline CDR1 reads WSHSY; CDR2 reads SAAADI.

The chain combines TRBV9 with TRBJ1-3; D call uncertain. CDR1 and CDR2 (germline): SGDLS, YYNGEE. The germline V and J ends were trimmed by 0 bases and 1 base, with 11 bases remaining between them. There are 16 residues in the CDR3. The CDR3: CASSVEPGGSGNTIYF. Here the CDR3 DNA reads TGTGCCAGCAGCGTAGAACCGGGCGGGTCTGGAAACACCATATATTTT.